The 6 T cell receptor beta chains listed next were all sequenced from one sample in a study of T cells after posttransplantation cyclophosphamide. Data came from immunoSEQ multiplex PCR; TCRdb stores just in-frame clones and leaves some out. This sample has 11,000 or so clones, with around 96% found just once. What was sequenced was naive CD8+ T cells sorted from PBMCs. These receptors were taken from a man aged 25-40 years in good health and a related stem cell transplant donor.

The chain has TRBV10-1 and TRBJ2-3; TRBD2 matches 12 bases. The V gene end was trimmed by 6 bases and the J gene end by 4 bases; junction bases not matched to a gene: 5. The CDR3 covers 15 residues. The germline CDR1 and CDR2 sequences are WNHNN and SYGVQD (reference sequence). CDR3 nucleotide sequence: TGCGCCAGCAGCCTCGGACTAGCGGGGTCAGATACGCAGTATTTT. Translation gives CASSLGLAGSDTQYF.

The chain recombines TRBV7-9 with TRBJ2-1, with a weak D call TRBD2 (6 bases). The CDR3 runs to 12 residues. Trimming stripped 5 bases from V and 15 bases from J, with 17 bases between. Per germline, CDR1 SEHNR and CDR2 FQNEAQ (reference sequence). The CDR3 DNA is TGTGCCAGCAGCGCCCGGAGGGAGTGGGGGTTCTTC. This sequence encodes CASSARREWGFF.

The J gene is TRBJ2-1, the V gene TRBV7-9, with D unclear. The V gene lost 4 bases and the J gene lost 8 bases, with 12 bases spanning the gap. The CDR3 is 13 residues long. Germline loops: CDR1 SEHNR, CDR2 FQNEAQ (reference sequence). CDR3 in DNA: TGTGCCAGCAGCTCCCCCCTCGCGGATGAGCAGTTCTTC. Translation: CASSSPLADEQFF.

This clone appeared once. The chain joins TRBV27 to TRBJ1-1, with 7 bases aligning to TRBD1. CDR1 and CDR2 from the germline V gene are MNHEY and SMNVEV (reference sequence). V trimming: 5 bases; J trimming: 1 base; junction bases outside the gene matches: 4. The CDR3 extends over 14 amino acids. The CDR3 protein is CASSTDRANTEAFF. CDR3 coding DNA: TGTGCCAGCAGTACCGACAGGGCGAACACTGAAGCTTTCTTT.

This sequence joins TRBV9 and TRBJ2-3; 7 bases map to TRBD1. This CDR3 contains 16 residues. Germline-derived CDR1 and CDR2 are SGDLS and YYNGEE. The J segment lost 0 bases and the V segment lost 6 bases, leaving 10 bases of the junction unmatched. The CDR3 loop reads CASTNLDRVSTDTQYF. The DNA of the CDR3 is TGTGCCAGCACTAACTTAGACAGGGTTAGCACAGATACGCAGTATTTT.

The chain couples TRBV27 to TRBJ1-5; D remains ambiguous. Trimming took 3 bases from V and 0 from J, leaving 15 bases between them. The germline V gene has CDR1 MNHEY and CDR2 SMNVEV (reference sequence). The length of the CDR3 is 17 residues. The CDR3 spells CASSLSAGPYSNQPQHF. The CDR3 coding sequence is TGTGCCAGCAGTTTGTCCGCAGGCCCCTATAGCAATCAGCCCCAGCATTTT.